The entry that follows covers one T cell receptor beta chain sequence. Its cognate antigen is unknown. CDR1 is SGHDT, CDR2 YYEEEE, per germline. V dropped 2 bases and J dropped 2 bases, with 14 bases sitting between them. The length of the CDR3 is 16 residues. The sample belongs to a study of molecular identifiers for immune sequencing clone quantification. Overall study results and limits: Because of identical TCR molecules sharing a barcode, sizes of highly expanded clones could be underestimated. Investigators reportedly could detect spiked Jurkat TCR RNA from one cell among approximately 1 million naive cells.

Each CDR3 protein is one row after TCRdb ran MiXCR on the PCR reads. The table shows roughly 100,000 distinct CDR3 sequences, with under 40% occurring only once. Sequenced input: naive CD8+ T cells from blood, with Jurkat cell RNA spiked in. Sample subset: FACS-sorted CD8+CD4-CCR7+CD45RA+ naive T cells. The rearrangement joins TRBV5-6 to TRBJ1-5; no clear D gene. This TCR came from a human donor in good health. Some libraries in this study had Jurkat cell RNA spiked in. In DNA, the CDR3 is TGTGCCAGCAGCTTAGAGGGCTCCCTGGGCAATCAGCCCCAGCATTTT. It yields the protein CASSLEGSLGNQPQHF.